The source of this T cell receptor (beta chain) is a study of tumor and adjacent non-tumor tissue in lung cancer. The wider study: Stage I to III disease affected roughly ten men and 4 or 5 women aged about 30 to 76. On average, productive TCRbeta reads reached about 4.17 million per sample.

Three rounds of nested PCR, following a modified ARM-PCR protocol, produced the TCRbeta library. Via MiXCR, TCRdb re-called the multiplex PCR reads, giving one row per CDR3 protein. This sample yields about 67,000 distinct CDR3 sequences, of which around 82% are seen a single time; 45% belongs to the top ten. The template was RNA from unsorted bulk tissue. The normal lung tissue was taken more than 3 cm from the tumor edge. Newly diagnosed lung cancer patients had thoracic surgery in China, August–November 2014, without prior chemotherapy. Remarks on this clonotype: At one boundary the junction diverges from the germline segment, which might be a read error.

The CDR3 runs 15 residues. This TCR was recovered from a man aged 60 to 69 with non-small cell lung cancer. The chain employs TRBV12-3 or TRBV12-4 and TRBJ1-5; no reliable D call. The sample comprised distant non-tumor lung tissue. This CDR3 is CVSSPDGISDQPQHF. The CDR3 DNA reads as TGTGTCAGCAGTCCGGACGGCATTAGCGATCAGCCCCAGCATTTT.